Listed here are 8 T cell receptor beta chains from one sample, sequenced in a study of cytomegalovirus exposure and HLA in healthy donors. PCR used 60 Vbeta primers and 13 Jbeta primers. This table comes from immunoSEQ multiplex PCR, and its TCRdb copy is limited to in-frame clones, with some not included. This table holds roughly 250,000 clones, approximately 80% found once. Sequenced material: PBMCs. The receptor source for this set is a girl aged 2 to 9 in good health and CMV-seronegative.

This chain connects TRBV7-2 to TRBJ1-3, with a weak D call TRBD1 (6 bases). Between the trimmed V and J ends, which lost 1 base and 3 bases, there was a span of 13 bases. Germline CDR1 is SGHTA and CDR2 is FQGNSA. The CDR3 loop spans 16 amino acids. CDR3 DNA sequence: TGTGCCAGCAGCTTAGATCGGGGGGGGCTTGGAAACACCATATATTTT. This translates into CASSLDRGGLGNTIYF.

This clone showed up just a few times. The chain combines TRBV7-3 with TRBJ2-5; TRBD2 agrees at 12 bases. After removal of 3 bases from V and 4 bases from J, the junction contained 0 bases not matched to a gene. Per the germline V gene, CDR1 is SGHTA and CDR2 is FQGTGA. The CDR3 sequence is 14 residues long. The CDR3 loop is CASSLGLAGETQYF. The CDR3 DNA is TGTGCCAGCAGCTTGGGACTAGCGGGAGAGACCCAGTACTTC. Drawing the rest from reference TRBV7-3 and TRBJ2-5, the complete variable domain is GAGVSQTPSNKVTEKGKYVELRCDPISGHTALYWYRQSLGQGPEFLIYFQGTGAADDSGLPNDRFFAVRPEGSVSTLKIQRTERGDSAVYLCASSLGLAGETQYFGPGTRLLVL.

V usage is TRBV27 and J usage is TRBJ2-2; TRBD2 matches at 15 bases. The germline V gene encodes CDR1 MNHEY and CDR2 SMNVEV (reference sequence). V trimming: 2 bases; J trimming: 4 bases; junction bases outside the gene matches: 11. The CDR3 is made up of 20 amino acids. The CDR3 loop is CASSLLWGTSGGLGTGELFF. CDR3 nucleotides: TGTGCCAGCAGTTTACTCTGGGGGACTAGCGGGGGGCTAGGCACCGGGGAGCTGTTTTTT.

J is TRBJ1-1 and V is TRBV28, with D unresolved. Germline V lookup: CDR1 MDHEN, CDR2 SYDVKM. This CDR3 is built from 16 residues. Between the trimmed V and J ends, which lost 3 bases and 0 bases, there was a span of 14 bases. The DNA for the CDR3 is TGTGCCAGCAGTTTCTCAGGTCCCCTTATGAACACTGAAGCTTTCTTT. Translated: CASSFSGPLMNTEAFF.

The CDR3 reads CASSGTSGLTDTQYF. CDR3 coding DNA: TGTGCCAGCTCAGGGACTAGCGGCCTCACAGATACGCAGTATTTT. The chain joins TRBV18 to TRBJ2-3; 11 nucleotides align to TRBD2. The V and J ends lost 5 bases and 2 bases, in that order; junction bases with no gene match: 3. The germline V gene encodes CDR1 KGHSH and CDR2 LQKENI. The CDR3 covers 15 residues.

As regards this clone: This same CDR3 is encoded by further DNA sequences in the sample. In nucleotides, the CDR3 is TGTGCCAGCAGTTTACTAGCGGGGGGCATTAATGAGCAGTTCTTC. Translating it yields CASSLLAGGINEQFF. The chain joins TRBV28 to TRBJ2-1, with 11 bases fitting TRBD2. From germline, CDR1 is MDHEN and CDR2 SYDVKM. Trimming removed 2 bases from V and 7 bases from J; junction bases left unmatched: 4. This CDR3 has 15 residues.

In DNA, the CDR3 is TGTGCCAGCAGTTTTACCTACACAGGATCGTCCTATGGCTACACCTTC. Amino acid sequence: CASSFTYTGSSYGYTF. The chain carries TRBV27 and TRBJ1-2; weak D call: TRBD1 (5 bases). The V gene lost 3 bases and the J gene lost 4 bases, with 18 bases spanning the gap. Looked up from germline, CDR1 is MNHEY and CDR2 is SMNVEV (reference sequence). The CDR3 consists of 16 residues.

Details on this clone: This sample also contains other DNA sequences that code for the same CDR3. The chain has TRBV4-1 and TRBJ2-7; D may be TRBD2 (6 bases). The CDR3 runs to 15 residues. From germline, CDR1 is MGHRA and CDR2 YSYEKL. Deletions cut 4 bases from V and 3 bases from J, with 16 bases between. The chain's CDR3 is CASSPGGYLNYEQYF. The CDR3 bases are TGCGCCAGCAGCCCCGGGGGATACCTGAACTACGAGCAGTACTTC.